The entry that follows covers one T cell receptor beta chain sequence. The antigen remains unidentified. These data belong to a study of OX40 agonist ivuxolimab in advanced cancers. About the study: Past anti-PD-1, anti-PD-L1 or anti-CTLA-4 therapy was accepted, and roughly 38% had received some. Three patients responded partially, comprising one with hepatocellular carcinoma and two with cutaneous melanoma.

Study-wide results and limits: Clonal expansion by week 6 occurred in CD4+ and CD8+ blood T cells (at 0.1 to 3.0 mg/kg). Expansion of clones was among the lowest in partial responders at 0.1-3.0 mg/kg.

Clones were sequenced by immunoSEQ multiplex PCR, and TCRdb holds only the in-frame ones, with some missing. The sample yields more than 60,000 clones, around 81% seen once. This CDR3 is built from 14 residues. CDR1 SNHLY and CDR2 FYNNEI come from the germline V gene. Trimming pared 3 bases from V and 3 bases from J, leaving 9 bases between. The starting material was CD4+ or CD8+ T cells sorted from blood, obtained in a trial of the OX40 agonist ivuxolimab. The chain joins TRBV2 to TRBJ1-5; D is uncertain. The source of this sequence is an adult with an advanced solid tumor such as melanoma, head and neck, liver or kidney cancer. CDR3 in DNA: TGTGCCAGCAGTGAGGACGTAGCCAATCAGCCCCAGCATTTT. It encodes CASSEDVANQPQHF.